These 6 T cell receptor beta chains came from one sample sequenced in a study of low-dose radiotherapy and immunotherapy resistance in tumors. Alpha- and beta-chain coverage of first-strand cDNA came from TRAV- and TRBV-specific primers. For amplifying TCRs, the PCR ran for about 20 cycles with Phusion, which was used together with a constant-region primer and the adapter on the V primers. TCRdb re-analysed the reads in MiXCR, keeping a single row per CDR3 protein. The sample consists of about 39,000 distinct CDR3 sequences, around 21% of them appearing once. Time point specified: after trial treatment. Treatment defined: LDRT plus nivolumab, ipilimumab, low-dose cyclophosphamide and aspirin (RACIN trial). The source was PBMCs, collected after low-dose radiotherapy plus immunotherapy. The receptors were gathered from a female donor with ovarian cancer.

This clonotype was recorded many times. The chain recombines TRBV30 with TRBJ1-2, with unresolved D. V was pared by 8 bases and J by 7 bases, with 14 bases between. The CDR3 is 11 residues long. The germline CDR1 and CDR2 sequences are GTSNPN and SVGIG (reference sequence). The CDR3 sequence is CALWWLGGYTF. CDR3 nucleotide sequence: TGTGCCCTATGGTGGCTGGGTGGCTACACCTTC.

This clonotype showed up many times. The chain employs TRBV7-2 and TRBJ2-3, with 7 bases aligning to TRBD2. The CDR3 runs to 16 residues. Germline V gives CDR1 SGHTA, CDR2 FQGNSA. V dropped 0 bases and J dropped 0; count of bases not matched to a gene: 3. CDR3 loop: CASSLASGASTDTQYF. In DNA, the CDR3 is TGTGCCAGCAGCTTAGCCAGCGGGGCTAGCACAGATACGCAGTATTTT.

This clonotype was seen at least ten times. V gene TRBV27 combines with J gene TRBJ1-1, with 10 nucleotides matching TRBD1. The CDR3 is made up of 15 amino acids. The germline CDR1 and CDR2 sequences are MNHEY and SMNVEV (reference sequence). Trimming took 6 bases from V and 1 from J; bases not matched to a gene: 5. The CDR3 region has the DNA TGTGCCAGCAGCTGGGACAGGGGAACGAACACTGAAGCTTTCTTT. Translated, it gives CASSWDRGTNTEAFF.

This clonotype has a count of ten or more. The V call is TRBV5-1, the J call TRBJ1-1; weak D call: TRBD1 (6 bases). The CDR3 spans 15 residues. V lost 6 bases and J 1 base, leaving 16 bases between the germline ends. Germline CDR1 SGHRS, CDR2 YFSETQ. The CDR3 bases are TGCGCCAGCACCGAGACAGGATTGGGGAACACTGAAGCTTTCTTT. Translated: CASTETGLGNTEAFF.

This clonotype is deemed medium-sized. The chain combines TRBV28 with TRBJ2-3; D unclear. CDR1 is MDHEN and CDR2 is SYDVKM in the germline V gene. V dropped 4 bases and J dropped 1 base, with 12 bases sitting between them. The CDR3 is 15 amino acids. CDR3 sequence reads: CASSSYFGGTDTQYF. The CDR3, as DNA: TGTGCCAGCAGTTCGTACTTCGGAGGCACAGATACGCAGTATTTT.

The chain is built from TRBV28 and TRBJ1-5; D uncertain. Per germline, CDR1 MDHEN and CDR2 SYDVKM. Deletions cut 6 bases from V and 0 bases from J, with 15 bases between. The CDR3 is 16 amino acids. The CDR3 DNA follows: TGTGCCAGCAGCCGCTCGACCCCGCTTAGCAATCAGCCCCAGCATTTT. Translation: CASSRSTPLSNQPQHF.